This T cell receptor beta chain comes out of a study of T-cell reconstitution after alpha-beta-depleted transplantation in children. For TCRbeta, the library was prepared with unique molecular identifiers. TCRdb reanalysed the PCR reads using MiXCR and keeps one entry per CDR3 protein. The table shows 500,000 to 600,000 distinct CDR3 sequences, with approximately 30% occurring only once. This clonotype was counted only a few times. Germline CDR1 SGHAT, CDR2 FQNNGV. With 2 bases removed from V and 2 bases from J, the gap between germline ends came to 9 bases. CDR3 length equals 14 residues. The V and J genes are TRBV11-2 and TRBJ1-2; TRBD1 might be the D (5 bases). The source material was PBMCs from the stem cell graft donor, sampled from the stem cell graft. The sequence was collected from a human donor who donated a stem cell graft to a child with aplastic anemia. CDR3 sequence reads: CASSLYSGNYGYTF. Written as DNA, the CDR3 is TGTGCCAGCAGCTTATATTCAGGGAACTATGGCTACACCTTC.